Detailed here is one T cell receptor beta chain. Its antigen is not identified. A much larger clone differs by one base, so this may be a read error. The sample comes from a study of T-cell reconstitution after alpha-beta-depleted transplantation in children. Overall study results and limits: Among T cells one year after transplant, newly produced cells accounted for most counts and diversity. Reports say that about two months after transplant, the alpha-beta T cells came out of several hundred graft clones that had expanded.

CDR1 is MGHRA, CDR2 YSYEKL, per germline. The CDR3 is 17 amino acids. Trimming shortened V by 5 bases and J by 2 bases, and 20 bases separated the two germline ends. Construction of the TCRbeta library involved unique molecular identifiers. TCRdb analysed the PCR reads with MiXCR anew, one entry per CDR3 protein. The sample has around 670,000 distinct CDR3 sequences, less than 15% seen once. The sample in question was PBMCs, obtained before TCRalphabeta/CD19-depleted stem cell transplant. This sequence joins TRBV4-1 and TRBJ2-3; D is undetermined. The sequence was collected from a girl aged 2 to 10 with congenital amegakaryocytic thrombocytopenia, due to receive a stem cell transplant. The CDR3 nucleotides read TGCGCCAGCAGCTCCACTTTTTCAGCGAGTTTCACAGATACGCAGTATTTT. Translating gives CASSSTFSASFTDTQYF.